Sequencing of this T cell receptor (beta chain) was carried out in a study of cytomegalovirus exposure and HLA in healthy donors. Study context: An earlier analysis found some 100 million unique TCR beta sequences from about 190 million T cells.

The germline V gene has CDR1 LGHNA and CDR2 YNFKEQ. The CDR3 totals 16 residues. The V segment lost 3 bases and the J segment 0 bases; nucleotides outside the gene matches: 4. The count of this clone is one. The antigen is unknown. Donors were nominally healthy when sampled, though unrecorded immune exposures were likely. Points from the study as a whole: A previous analysis found most TCR beta V segments productive roughly 90% or roughly 30% of the time. One variant, a missense change in DCLRE1C, was linked in a later analysis to TCR beta V- and J-gene trimming.

60 Vbeta and 13 Jbeta primers were used in PCR. The method was immunoSEQ multiplex PCR; TCRdb's version includes in-frame clones alone and lacks a portion of them. This sample has roughly 160,000 clones; 70% to 90% occur once, and the top ten carry approximately 2.5%. The sample consisted of PBMCs. This receptor was obtained from a man aged 30 to 39 in good health and CMV-seropositive. This rearrangement joins TRBV4-2 to TRBJ2-7; 11 nucleotides agree with TRBD2. CDR3 amino acids: CASSQGGTSGSYEQYF. Here the CDR3 DNA reads TGTGCCAGCAGCCAGGGAGGGACTAGCGGCTCCTACGAGCAGTACTTC.